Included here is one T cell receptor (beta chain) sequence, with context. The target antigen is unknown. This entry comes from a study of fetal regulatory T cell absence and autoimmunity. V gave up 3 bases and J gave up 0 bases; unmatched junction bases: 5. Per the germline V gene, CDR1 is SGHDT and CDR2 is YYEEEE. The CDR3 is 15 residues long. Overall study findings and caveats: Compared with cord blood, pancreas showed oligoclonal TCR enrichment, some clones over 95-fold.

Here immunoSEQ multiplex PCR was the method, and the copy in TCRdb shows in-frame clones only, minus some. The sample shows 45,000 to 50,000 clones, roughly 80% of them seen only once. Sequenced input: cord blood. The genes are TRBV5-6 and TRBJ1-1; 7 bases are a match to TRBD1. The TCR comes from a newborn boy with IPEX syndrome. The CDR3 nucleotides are TGTGCCAGCAGCTCAGCAGGGGGAGTGAACACTGAAGCTTTCTTT. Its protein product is CASSSAGGVNTEAFF.